A selection of T cell receptor beta chains follows, all from one sample in a study of T cell repertoires in cytomegalovirus infection. TCRdb reanalysed the reads using MiXCR and keeps one entry per CDR3 protein. The sample shows 200,000 to 250,000 distinct CDR3 sequences, roughly 22% of them seen only once. Sequencing used CD8+ T cells from PBMCs. The receptors here all came from a human donor in good health (CMV status not recorded). Some clones in this sample may be carry-over from other donors' samples. CDR3s include the opening cysteine and the closing phenylalanine or tryptophan. Fields, in order: V gene, D gene, J gene, clone size, CDR3 protein, CDR3 DNA. D genes are given only for firm matches. Some rows have no size entry. The others give once, few or many, or a class for an expanded clone.

TRBV28,-,TRBJ2-5,-,CASSLRGDIRNQETQYF,TGTGCCAGCAGTTTGAGAGGGGACATTCGAAATCAAGAGACCCAGTACTTC
TRBV2,TRBD2,TRBJ2-5,-,CASSDHSGGSQETQYF,TGTGCCAGCAGTGATCATAGCGGGGGGTCCCAAGAGACCCAGTACTTC
TRBV20-1,-,TRBJ2-5,-,CSASGGPEETQYF,TGCAGTGCTAGTGGGGGGCCGGAGGAGACCCAGTACTTC
TRBV2,-,TRBJ1-1,few,CASSGDEAFF,TGTGCCAGCAGTGGGGATGAAGCTTTCTTT
TRBV5-1,-,TRBJ1-1,once,CASSMTDGYTEAFF,TGCGCCAGCAGCATGACCGACGGTTACACTGAAGCTTTCTTT
TRBV7-6,-,TRBJ2-3,many,CASVASSTDTQYF,TGTGCCAGCGTTGCATCGTCCACAGATACGCAGTATTTT
TRBV7-9,-,TRBJ1-2,many,CASTLEGKDYGYTF,TGTGCCAGCACCCTCGAGGGGAAAGACTATGGCTACACCTTC
TRBV6-2/TRBV6-3,TRBD1,TRBJ2-1,few,CASSPPPGTGNDEQFF,TGTGCCAGCAGCCCCCCCCCCGGGACAGGGAACGATGAGCAGTTCTTC
TRBV2,TRBD1,TRBJ2-7,few,CASSDEGASYEQYF,TGTGCCAGCAGTGATGAGGGGGCGTCCTACGAGCAGTACTTC
TRBV12-3/TRBV12-4,-,TRBJ2-1,-,CASSFEQGRDLRGNEQFF,TGTGCCAGCAGTTTCGAACAGGGCCGAGATCTCAGGGGCAATGAGCAGTTCTTC
TRBV28,TRBD2,TRBJ2-3,-,CASSSSGTSGDGTDTQYF,TGTGCCAGCAGTTCCTCCGGGACTAGCGGGGATGGCACAGATACGCAGTATTTT
TRBV6-5,-,TRBJ1-2,many,CASSYSGDGYTF,TGTGCCAGCAGTTACTCAGGGGATGGCTACACCTTC
TRBV6-1,-,TRBJ1-1,many,CASSYGTSLTEAFF,TGTGCCAGCAGTTATGGGACAAGCCTAACTGAAGCTTTCTTT
TRBV20-1,-,TRBJ2-7,few,CSARDINEQYF,TGCAGTGCCAGGGACATCAACGAGCAGTACTTC
TRBV9,-,TRBJ2-5,-,CASSVGREETQYF,TGTGCCAGCAGCGTAGGTAGAGAGGAGACCCAGTACTTC
TRBV28,-,TRBJ2-3,few,CAIVGRGDTQYF,TGTGCCATCGTGGGGAGAGGAGATACGCAGTATTTT
TRBV7-9,TRBD1,TRBJ2-1,-,CASSFGQGLYNEQFF,TGTGCCAGCAGCTTCGGACAGGGACTTTACAATGAGCAGTTCTTC
TRBV7-8,TRBD1,TRBJ2-2,-,CASSPTGARGTGELFF,TGTGCCAGCAGCCCCACAGGGGCACGTGGCACCGGGGAGCTGTTTTTT
TRBV27,-,TRBJ2-5,-,CASRGSLETQYF,TGTGCCAGCAGGGGTAGCCTTGAGACCCAGTACTTC
TRBV2,-,TRBJ2-7,-,CAGGESYEQYF,TGTGCCGGCGGCGAATCCTACGAGCAGTACTTC
TRBV7-2,TRBD2,TRBJ2-3,many,CASSLPASGESTDTQYF,TGTGCCAGCAGCTTACCGGCTAGCGGGGAGAGCACAGATACGCAGTATTTT
TRBV2,TRBD2,TRBJ2-3,few,CASSEVLAGGGDTQYF,TGTGCCAGCAGTGAAGTACTAGCGGGGGGGGGAGATACGCAGTATTTT
TRBV6-2/TRBV6-3,-,TRBJ2-7,-,CASSPDGEQYF,TGTGCCAGCAGTCCAGACGGTGAGCAGTACTTC
TRBV7-2,-,TRBJ1-5,many,CASSLYFPGTGNQPQHF,TGTGCCAGCAGCTTATATTTTCCGGGGACCGGCAATCAGCCCCAGCATTTT
TRBV29-1,-,TRBJ1-6,few,CSVPESQDSYNSPLHF,TGCAGCGTACCCGAAAGTCAGGACAGTTATAATTCACCCCTCCACTTT
TRBV28,-,TRBJ1-6,many,CASSFVPADRYNSPLHF,TGTGCCAGCAGTTTTGTCCCGGCGGACCGATATAATTCACCCCTCCACTTT
TRBV19,TRBD2,TRBJ2-5,-,CASSIATSGEETQYF,TGTGCCAGTAGTATAGCGACTAGCGGGGAGGAGACCCAGTACTTC
TRBV7-3,-,TRBJ2-3,few,CASSLNPGTTDTQYF,TGTGCCAGCAGCTTAAATCCGGGGACCACAGATACGCAGTATTTT
TRBV18,-,TRBJ1-5,-,CASNTGHNQPQHF,TGTGCCAGCAACACCGGACACAATCAGCCCCAGCATTTT
TRBV5-4,-,TRBJ1-1,few,CASSLLQMNTEAFF,TGTGCCAGCAGCCTTCTGCAAATGAACACTGAAGCTTTCTTT
TRBV7-8,-,TRBJ2-5,many,CASSQVAGKRETQYF,TGTGCCAGCAGCCAGGTGGCAGGGAAACGGGAGACCCAGTACTTC
TRBV7-2,TRBD1,TRBJ2-1,many,CASEGTGGYNEQFF,TGTGCCAGCGAGGGGACAGGGGGATACAATGAGCAGTTCTTC
TRBV24-1,-,TRBJ2-2,-,CATAKGTGELFF,TGTGCCACAGCCAAGGGCACCGGGGAGCTGTTTTTT
TRBV18,-,TRBJ2-1,-,CASSLRGDLRPYNEQFF,TGTGCCAGCTCACTGCGGGGAGACCTCAGGCCCTACAATGAGCAGTTCTTC
TRBV2,-,TRBJ1-1,-,CASSEARWVAEAFF,TGTGCCAGCAGTGAAGCGCGATGGGTGGCTGAAGCTTTCTTT
TRBV20-1,-,TRBJ1-2,-,CSARDHSRGVGIYGYTF,TGCAGTGCTAGAGATCATAGTCGTGGGGTGGGTATATATGGCTACACCTTC
TRBV6-6,-,TRBJ1-4,-,CASTPSRTALFF,TGTGCCAGCACCCCTAGCCGGACAGCACTGTTTTTT
TRBV29-1,-,TRBJ2-1,-,CSVGRDSFYNEQFF,TGCAGCGTTGGGAGGGACAGCTTCTACAATGAGCAGTTCTTC
TRBV29-1,-,TRBJ2-7,-,CSVGPDGKQYF,TGCAGCGTTGGCCCAGATGGGAAGCAGTACTTC
TRBV7-9,-,TRBJ2-5,few,CASSFDGLGETQYF,TGTGCCAGCAGCTTCGACGGTCTTGGGGAGACCCAGTACTTC
TRBV7-9,TRBD1,TRBJ2-7,many,CAGSGTGFHEQYF,TGTGCCGGGTCCGGGACAGGGTTCCACGAGCAGTACTTC
TRBV4-1,TRBD2,TRBJ2-2,-,CASSRIAGEYTGELFF,TGCGCCAGCAGCCGAATAGCGGGGGAGTACACCGGGGAGCTGTTTTTT
TRBV28,TRBD2,TRBJ2-2,few,CASTPLLLAGSNGELFF,TGTGCCAGCACGCCCCTCCTTCTAGCGGGATCAAACGGGGAGCTGTTTTTT
TRBV27,TRBD1,TRBJ2-7,few,CASNSGGEQYF,TGTGCCAGCAACTCAGGGGGCGAGCAGTACTTC
TRBV10-3,-,TRBJ1-1,-,CAIKGTGQNTEAFF,TGTGCCATCAAGGGAACAGGGCAGAACACTGAAGCTTTCTTT
TRBV5-1,-,TRBJ2-1,-,CASSIGWDEQFF,TGCGCCAGCAGCATAGGATGGGATGAGCAGTTCTTC
TRBV2,-,TRBJ1-1,few,CASGIGHNTEAFF,TGTGCCAGCGGTATAGGGCACAACACTGAAGCTTTCTTT
TRBV12-3/TRBV12-4,-,TRBJ1-2,-,CASSLTGSCTF,TGTGCCAGCAGTCTTACAGGGAGTTGTACCTTC
TRBV7-6,-,TRBJ2-2,many,CASSNPGGVRSGELFF,TGTGCCAGCAGCAACCCAGGCGGGGTTAGGTCCGGGGAGCTGTTTTTT